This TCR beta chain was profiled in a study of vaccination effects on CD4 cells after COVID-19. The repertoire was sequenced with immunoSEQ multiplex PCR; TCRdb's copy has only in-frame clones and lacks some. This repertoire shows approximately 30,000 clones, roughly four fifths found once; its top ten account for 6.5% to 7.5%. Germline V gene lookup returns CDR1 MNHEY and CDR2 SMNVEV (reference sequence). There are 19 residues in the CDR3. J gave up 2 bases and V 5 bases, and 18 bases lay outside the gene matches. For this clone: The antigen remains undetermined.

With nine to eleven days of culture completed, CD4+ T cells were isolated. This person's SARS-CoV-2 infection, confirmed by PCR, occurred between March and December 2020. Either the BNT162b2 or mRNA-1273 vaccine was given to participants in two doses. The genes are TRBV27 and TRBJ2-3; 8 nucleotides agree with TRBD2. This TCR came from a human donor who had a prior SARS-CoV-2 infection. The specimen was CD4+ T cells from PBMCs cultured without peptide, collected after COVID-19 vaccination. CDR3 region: CASSKYTYQRESPTDTQYF. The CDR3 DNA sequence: TGTGCCAGCAGTAAATACACCTATCAGCGGGAGAGCCCCACAGATACGCAGTATTTT.